This T cell receptor beta chain was recovered during a study of radiotherapy plus CTLA-4 blockade in lung cancer (dated by TCRdb to between 2017 and 2018). Background for the entire study: Among enrolled patients, around 20% had an objective response and roughly 31% reached disease control.

The library relied on the immunoSEQ multiplex PCR assay. This immuneACCESS table, as held by TCRdb, lists in-frame sequences with V and J called but not all clones. Of the missing ones, under half trace to an unresolved V gene in checked studies; the others have no known cause. Within this sample are 40,000 to 50,000 clones, with roughly 70% of them counted one time only. The top ten clones comprise 9.8% of the sample. The study tested focal radiation therapy combined with CTLA-4 blockade (ipilimumab) in patients with chemo-refractory metastatic non-small-cell lung cancer. The paper's findings and limits, for the study overall: Increased serum interferon-beta after radiation, together with early dynamic changes in blood T cell clones, were reported to be the strongest predictors of response. TCR clones derived from tumors expanded in peripheral blood after treatment with radiotherapy and ipilimumab.

Of note for this clone: What this receptor recognizes is not known. Base quality data are lacking; no much larger clone is found one base away.

CDR1 and CDR2 (SGHTA, FQGNSA) derive from the germline V gene. The CDR3 starts with the cysteine, ends with the phenylalanine, and has 16 residues. This entry keeps only the CDR3 DNA: 48 bases, framed from base 1. V lost 1 base and J lost 8 bases; the stretch between them is 20 bases long. The specimen was peripheral blood, collected from a patient treated with radiotherapy plus ipilimumab. The TCR was taken from a human donor with non-small cell lung cancer who had stable disease on radiotherapy plus ipilimumab. The rearranged chain carries TRBV7-2 and TRBJ1-2; the D segment could be TRBD1, given 6 matching bases. The DNA sequence reads TGTGCCAGCAGCTTAGGAGGTGTAGGGGGTCGTTCCGGCTACACCTTC. This is translated as CASSLGGVGGRSGYTF.